A single sample gave rise to the 9 T cell receptor beta chains below, sequenced in a study of OX40 agonist ivuxolimab in advanced cancers. Clones were sequenced by immunoSEQ multiplex PCR, and TCRdb holds only the in-frame ones, with some missing. The sample includes 60,000 to 70,000 clones, roughly four fifths seen only once; the top ten take about 2.5%. Here the sequenced sample was CD4+ or CD8+ T cells sorted from blood, taken in a trial of the OX40 agonist ivuxolimab. The source of these receptors is an adult with an advanced solid tumor such as melanoma, head and neck, liver or kidney cancer.

The J gene is TRBJ1-5, the V gene TRBV2; D ambiguous. The germline V and J ends were trimmed by 7 bases and 2 bases, with 15 bases remaining between them. Germline loops: CDR1 SNHLY, CDR2 FYNNEI. CDR3 length: 15 residues. The DNA for the CDR3 is TGTGCCAGCATGGCAGAAGGCCTGGGCAATCAGCCCCAGCATTTT. This codes for CASMAEGLGNQPQHF.

The chain has TRBV28 and TRBJ2-3, with a weak D call TRBD1 (6 bases). This CDR3 comprises 13 residues. V gave up 3 bases and J gave up 6 bases, with 10 bases separating them. Germline CDR1 is MDHEN and CDR2 is SYDVKM. The CDR3 loop reads CASSLSTGDTQYF. CDR3 DNA sequence: TGTGCCAGCAGTTTGAGTACAGGGGATACGCAGTATTTT.

This chain uses TRBV4-3 with TRBJ1-2; TRBD1 matches 7 bases. J was trimmed by 4 bases and V by 0 bases; bases with no gene match: 2. CDR3 size: 14 residues. In germline, CDR1 is LGHNA, CDR2 YSLEER. The CDR3 loop is CASSQDRGLYGYTF. The CDR3 DNA reads as TGCGCCAGCAGCCAAGATAGGGGGCTCTATGGCTACACCTTC.

The rearrangement joins TRBV5-6 to TRBJ2-3; the match to TRBD2 covers 9 bases. Trimming cost V 2 bases and J 8 bases; bases outside gene matches: 12. Germline CDR1 SGHDT, CDR2 YYEEEE. The CDR3 extends over 16 amino acids. In DNA form, the CDR3 reads TGTGCCAGCAGCTTCTCCGGGACTAGCTTTCCGGCTACGCAGTATTTT. It yields the protein CASSFSGTSFPATQYF.

V and J are TRBV5-1 and TRBJ2-5, with 10 bases aligning to TRBD2. Losses at the gene ends were 0 bases for V and 5 bases for J; bases not matched to a gene: 4. CDR3 length: 15 amino acids. Germline V lookup: CDR1 SGHRS, CDR2 YFSETQ. CDR3 region: CASSLGGLASETQYF. The CDR3 bases are TGCGCCAGCAGCTTGGGGGGACTAGCGTCGGAGACCCAGTACTTC.

This chain links TRBV13 with TRBJ1-3, with a tentative D call TRBD1 (5 bases). CDR3 length: 13 residues. Per the germline V gene, CDR1 is PRHDT and CDR2 is FYEKMQ (reference sequence). V was cut by 5 bases and J by 4 bases, with 9 bases left in between. In DNA form, the CDR3 reads TGTGCCAGCAGCCAGGGTGCCGGAAACACCATATATTTT. It yields the protein CASSQGAGNTIYF.

This clone showed up just once. This chain uses TRBV2 with TRBJ2-4; 11 nucleotides agree with TRBD2. This CDR3 is built from 15 residues. V dropped 8 bases and J dropped 9; count of bases not matched to a gene: 12. Per the germline V gene, CDR1 is SNHLY and CDR2 is FYNNEI. In DNA form, the CDR3 reads TGTGCCAGCGGACAACTAGCGGGAGACGTCGGCATTCAGTACTTC. It specifies CASGQLAGDVGIQYF.

The rearrangement uses TRBV7-3 and TRBJ2-5; D is unclear. The CDR3 has 14 amino acids. Germline V CDR1 and CDR2: SGHTA, FQGTGA. The ends were cut back, 2 bases at V and 2 bases at J, with 9 bases in the middle. In nucleotides, the CDR3 is TGTGCCAGCAGCTTACAAGGAGCTCAAGAGACCCAGTACTTC. Residues: CASSLQGAQETQYF.

The chain recombines TRBV5-4 with TRBJ2-5, with a weak D call TRBD2 (5 bases). The CDR3 is made up of 13 amino acids. Trimming shortened V by 4 bases and J by 5 bases, and 12 bases separated the two germline ends. Germline CDR1 is SGHNT and CDR2 is YYREEE (reference sequence). The CDR3 sequence: CASSGGSSETQYF. CDR3 DNA sequence: TGTGCCAGCAGCGGAGGTAGCTCGGAGACCCAGTACTTC.